This T cell receptor (beta chain) emerged from a study of cytomegalovirus exposure and HLA in healthy donors. Study results and limitations: Upon later analysis, HLA-associated TCR beta chains proved more clonally expanded than other, equally common chains. Presence/absence analyses took donor sequencing depth as roughly uniform.

With 60 Vbeta and 13 Jbeta primers, the PCR was carried out. The assay was immunoSEQ multiplex PCR, and TCRdb's table has in-frame clones only and misses some. This table has about 120,000 clones, around three quarters appearing once. This CDR3 has 17 residues. V was clipped by 5 bases and J by 5 bases, with 24 bases between them. From germline, CDR1 is LNHDA and CDR2 SQIVND (reference sequence). As regards this clone: As yet, its antigen is unknown.

The sequenced material came from PBMCs. The V gene is TRBV19, the J gene TRBJ1-1; possibly TRBD1 for D (5 bases). This receptor was taken from a man aged 25-40 years in good health and CMV-seropositive. DNA of the CDR3: TGTGCCAGTAGTCCCTCTGTTAGGGCTCGGAAGGGGACTGAAGCTTTCTTT. Translating gives CASSPSVRARKGTEAFF.